The 21 T cell receptor beta chains below all came from one sample that was sequenced in a study of T cell changes during pregnancy in multiple sclerosis. Data came from immunoSEQ multiplex PCR; TCRdb stores just in-frame clones and leaves some out. The data show around 110,000 clones, just under 95% seen once. The starting material was peripheral blood, obtained after pregnancy. These receptors were obtained from a female donor with multiple sclerosis, enrolled in a pregnancy study.

The CDR3 nucleotides read TGTGCCAGCAATCGACAGGGGGCCGGCACAGATACGCAGTATTTT. It specifies CASNRQGAGTDTQYF. The rearrangement joins TRBV6-1 to TRBJ2-3, with 10 positions matching TRBD1. The length of the CDR3 is 15 residues. J lost 1 base, V lost 7 bases, and 5 bases had no gene match. CDR1 and CDR2 from the germline V gene are MNHNS and SASEGT.

The chain recombines TRBV28 with TRBJ1-6, with a tentative D call TRBD1 (6 bases). CDR3 length equals 14 residues. In germline, CDR1 is MDHEN, CDR2 SYDVKM. Trimming shortened V by 5 bases and J by 5 bases, and 10 bases separated the two germline ends. The CDR3 DNA sequence: TGTGCCAGCAGTCCGCCAGGGGATAATTCACCCCTCCACTTT. It specifies CASSPPGDNSPLHF.

The gene calls are TRBV6-5 and TRBJ1-1; 7 bases fit TRBD1. V shed 11 bases, J shed 3 bases, and the junction held 6 bases outside the gene matches. This CDR3 has 12 amino acids. Germline assignment: CDR1 MNHEY and CDR2 SVGAGI. The CDR3: CALGQEYTEAFF. The CDR3 bases are TGTGCCCTAGGACAGGAATACACTGAAGCTTTCTTT.

The chain recombines TRBV10-3 with TRBJ1-4; the D is unclear. The CDR3 sequence is 14 residues long. Germline loops: CDR1 ENHRY, CDR2 SYGVKD. The V gene lost 5 bases and the J gene lost 3 bases, with 10 bases spanning the gap. The CDR3 loop reads CAISQGEANEKLFF. CDR3 in DNA: TGTGCCATCAGTCAAGGAGAGGCTAATGAAAAACTGTTTTTT.

In its sample, this clone was seen once. V usage is TRBV28 and J usage is TRBJ1-1; TRBD1 is a possible D gene (5 bases). Germline lookup yields CDR1 MDHEN and CDR2 SYDVKM. CDR3 length: 13 residues. V lost 1 base to trimming and J lost 6 bases, with 9 bases between them. The CDR3 region is CASSLSGVPEAFF. CDR3 nucleotides: TGTGCCAGCAGTTTATCGGGGGTACCTGAAGCTTTCTTT.

The chain combines TRBV7-8 with TRBJ2-1, with 9 nucleotides matching TRBD2. The V gene's germline CDR1 is SGHVS and CDR2 FQNEAQ. The CDR3 loop spans 15 amino acids. J lost 4 bases, V lost 5 bases, and 6 bases had no gene match. CDR3 sequence (DNA): TGTGCCAGCAGCCCGGTGCGGGGGGGATACAATGAGCAGTTCTTC. Its translation: CASSPVRGGYNEQFF.

This chain uses TRBV28 with TRBJ2-3, with a weak D call TRBD2 (6 bases). Looked up from germline, CDR1 is MDHEN and CDR2 is SYDVKM. This CDR3 is 15 amino acids long. Trimming took off 8 bases at V and 1 base at J, with 16 bases between the two ends. The CDR3 loop is CASEGGGKGTDTQYF. The CDR3 DNA follows: TGTGCCAGCGAGGGAGGAGGAAAGGGCACAGATACGCAGTATTTT.

The chain is built from TRBV19 and TRBJ2-2; 10 positions agree with TRBD2. CDR1 is LNHDA and CDR2 is SQIVND in the germline V gene (reference sequence). The length of the CDR3 is 16 residues. The V segment lost 3 bases and the J segment 4 bases; nucleotides outside the gene matches: 5. DNA for the CDR3: TGTGCCAGTAGTATCACTAGCGGGAAAATCACCGGGGAGCTGTTTTTT. Encoded protein: CASSITSGKITGELFF.

The CDR3 DNA reads TGTGCCAGCAGTGAAACCCCCGCGGAAGCTTTCTTT. This codes for CASSETPAEAFF. The chain joins TRBV6-1 to TRBJ1-1, with unresolved D. Germline assignment: CDR1 MNHNS and CDR2 SASEGT. V lost 2 bases and J lost 8, with 9 bases in between. The CDR3 covers 12 residues.

This sequence joins TRBV7-2 and TRBJ2-1, with D perhaps TRBD1 (7 bases). V lost 5 bases and J 2 bases, leaving 13 bases between the germline ends. Per the germline V gene, CDR1 is SGHTA and CDR2 is FQGNSA. The CDR3 covers 15 residues. CDR3 residues: CASSLQGGAYNEQFF. The CDR3, as DNA: TGTGCCAGCAGCCTCCAGGGGGGCGCCTACAATGAGCAGTTCTTC.

The genes are TRBV30 and TRBJ1-2; D unclear. Germline CDR1 reads GTSNPN; CDR2 reads SVGIG (reference sequence). Between the trimmed V and J ends, which lost 0 bases and 6 bases, there was a span of 14 bases. The CDR3 is 14 amino acids. The CDR3 is CAWSVFVNSDGYTF. In DNA form, the CDR3 reads TGTGCCTGGAGTGTCTTCGTGAACTCCGATGGCTACACCTTC.

V and J are TRBV29-1 and TRBJ1-1; D is possibly TRBD1 (5 bases). V was cut by 3 bases and J by 1 base, with 12 bases left in between. CDR3 length: 14 residues. Germline V gene lookup returns CDR1 SQVTM and CDR2 ANQGSEA. The CDR3 nucleotides are TGCAGCGTTGATGGGGGGGAACAGAACACTGAAGCTTTCTTT. Its protein product is CSVDGGEQNTEAFF.

This clone has more than one count but fewer than ten. This chain connects TRBV30 to TRBJ1-5, with TRBD1 matching over 7 bases. CDR1 and CDR2 from the germline V gene are GTSNPN and SVGIG (reference sequence). The CDR3 is 15 residues long. Trimming cost V 0 bases and J 0 bases; bases outside gene matches: 2. The CDR3 loop is CAWSVGDSSNQPQHF. DNA of the CDR3: TGTGCCTGGAGTGTCGGGGACAGTAGCAATCAGCCCCAGCATTTT.

This clone was detected only once. The chain uses TRBV12-1 and TRBJ1-4; the DNA was not compared with TRBD1, the D call given in the table. TRBV12-1 is labeled a pseudogene. This CDR3 is 14 amino acids long. The CDR3 loop is CASSWGPTNEKLFF. The CDR3 nucleotides are TGTGCCAGCAGCTGGGGGCCAACTAATGAAAAACTGTTTTTT.

V usage is TRBV5-6 and J usage is TRBJ2-3; TRBD2 matches at 7 bases. V lost 1 base, J lost 3 bases, and 5 bases stayed unmatched. Germline V gene data show CDR1 as SGHDT and CDR2 as YYEEEE. The CDR3 consists of 15 residues. CDR3 loop: CASSLPLGGTDTQYF. As DNA, the CDR3 is TGTGCCAGCAGCTTGCCACTGGGGGGGACAGATACGCAGTATTTT.

The chain is built from TRBV15 and TRBJ2-7; perhaps TRBD2 as D (6 bases). Germline CDR1 reads LNHNV; CDR2 reads YYDKDF (reference sequence). This CDR3 is built from 13 residues. V was pared by 8 bases and J by 6 bases, with 17 bases between. The CDR3 reads CATRGGRTGEQYF. The CDR3 region has the DNA TGTGCCACCCGTGGGGGGAGAACGGGCGAGCAGTACTTC.

This clone came up a few times. The chain employs TRBV27 and TRBJ1-5, with D perhaps matching TRBD1 (5 bases). V lost 11 bases, J lost 4 bases, and 15 bases lay in between. From germline, CDR1 is MNHEY and CDR2 SMNVEV (reference sequence). The CDR3 has 13 residues. CDR3 bases: TGTGCCTCCCAAAGGGGCAGGAATCAGCCCCAGCATTTT. Translating it yields CASQRGRNQPQHF.

This clone appeared once. The genes are TRBV4-1 and TRBJ2-1; 7 bases match TRBD1. V trimming: 1 base; J trimming: 6 bases; junction bases outside the gene matches: 15. Germline CDR1 is MGHRA and CDR2 is YSYEKL. This CDR3 spans 18 amino acids. The CDR3 nucleotides are TGCGCCAGCAGCCAAGGTGGGGGTGGGGTAGACAGGGTCAATGAGCAGTTCTTC. Protein product: CASSQGGGGVDRVNEQFF.

The chain joins TRBV5-1 to TRBJ2-3, with TRBD2 identical over 12 bases. J was trimmed by 5 bases and V by 4 bases; bases with no gene match: 11. The CDR3 has 17 amino acids. Germline V gene lookup returns CDR1 SGHRS and CDR2 YFSETQ. In nucleotides, the CDR3 is TGCGCCAGCAGCCCGAGACTAGCGGGGGCCGGGAAAGATACGCAGTATTTT. Amino acids: CASSPRLAGAGKDTQYF.

This chain joins TRBV7-8 and TRBJ2-1, with TRBD2 matching 8 bases. This CDR3 is 16 amino acids long. V gave up 4 bases and J gave up 4 bases; unmatched junction bases: 9. CDR1 and CDR2 (germline): SGHVS, FQNEAQ. CDR3 nucleotide sequence: TGTGCCAGCAGCTATTTTATAGCGGGAATGTACAATGAGCAGTTCTTC. Encoded protein: CASSYFIAGMYNEQFF.

This chain links TRBV6-5 with TRBJ2-7; tentatively, D is TRBD1 (6 bases). This CDR3 is built from 15 residues. Trimming removed 4 bases from V and 1 base from J, with 14 bases in between. CDR1 is MNHEY, CDR2 SVGAGI, per germline. CDR3 sequence reads: CASSSRDTPSYEQYF. The CDR3 nucleotides read TGTGCCAGCAGTTCCCGGGACACCCCTTCCTACGAGCAGTACTTC.